The 18 T cell receptor beta chains below were found in one sample sequenced in a study of CD8+CD57+ T cells in acquired aplastic anemia. TCR beta VDJ combinations and CDR3 sequences were profiled from genomic DNA. TCRdb reprocessed the reads via MiXCR and lists one record per CDR3 protein. The top ten clones hold around 8% of a sample with approximately 270,000 distinct CDR3 sequences, roughly 50% of them seen once. Sample: sorted CD4+, CD8+, or CD8+CD57+ T cells (not recorded which) from PBMCs. Source of these receptors: a human donor with severe aplastic anemia or a healthy control (not recorded which).

This clonotype came up many times. The chain carries TRBV9 and TRBJ1-6; tentative D call: TRBD1 (5 bases). V was clipped by 0 bases and J by 7 bases, with 20 bases between them. The germline CDR1 and CDR2 sequences are SGDLS and YYNGEE. The CDR3 contains 18 residues. The CDR3 spells CASSVAVWEGAGNSPLHF. DNA of the CDR3: TGTGCCAGCAGCGTAGCGGTATGGGAAGGGGCTGGGAATTCACCCCTCCACTTT.

This clonotype showed up just a few times. CDR3 in DNA: TGTGCCATCAGTGACCCAAACTCCGGTATCCCTGAAGCTTTCTTT. Translation: CAISDPNSGIPEAFF. The chain carries TRBV10-3 and TRBJ1-1, with unresolved D. Trimming cost V 3 bases and J 6 bases, with 17 bases left between them. The CDR3 has 15 residues. Germline V CDR1 and CDR2: ENHRY, SYGVKD.

This clonotype was detected a few times. One end of the junction varies from germline; a read error may be responsible. The V call is TRBV20-1, the J call TRBJ1-1; possible D gene TRBD1, 5 bases. The CDR3 extends over 9 amino acids. Per the germline V gene, CDR1 is DFQATT and CDR2 is SNEGSKA (reference sequence). Written as DNA, the CDR3 is TGCAGTGCAAAAAGCCTAGGGACTTTT. Protein product: CSAKSLGTF.

The rearrangement links TRBV7-9 to TRBJ2-7; D is perhaps TRBD2 (6 bases). CDR3 length equals 13 residues. CDR1 SEHNR and CDR2 FQNEAQ come from the germline V gene (reference sequence). Trimming shortened V by 8 bases and J by 1 base, and 12 bases separated the two germline ends. The CDR3 loop reads CASSSLASYEQYF. The CDR3 nucleotides read TGTGCCAGCTCCTCTCTAGCGTCCTACGAGCAGTACTTC. Full variable domain (rest looked up from reference TRBV7-9 and TRBJ2-7): DTGVSQNPRHKITKRGQNVTFRCDPISEHNRLYWYRQTLGQGPEFLTYFQNEAQLEKSRLLSDRFSAERPKGSFSTLEIQRTEQGDSAMYLCASSSLASYEQYFGPGTRLTVT.

On this clonotype itself: The junction and the germline gene differ at one end; a read error may be behind it. The gene calls are TRBV4-1 and TRBJ1-1; TRBD1 is a possible D gene (5 bases). The germline CDR1 and CDR2 sequences are MGHRA and YSYEKL. This CDR3 comprises 14 residues. CDR3 sequence reads: CASSSGRVPTVAFF. For the CDR3, the DNA is TGTGCCAGCAGCTCGGGCAGGGTTCCAACGGTAGCTTTCTTT.

V gene TRBV19 combines with J gene TRBJ2-3; TRBD2 matches 13 bases. This CDR3 region has 16 residues. The V gene's germline CDR1 is LNHDA and CDR2 SQIVND (reference sequence). Trimming removed 7 bases from V and 3 bases from J; junction bases left unmatched: 7. The chain's CDR3 is CASKSTSGRATDTQYF. The CDR3 DNA is TGTGCCAGTAAGAGTACTAGCGGGAGGGCAACAGATACGCAGTATTTT.

The V gene is TRBV19, the J gene TRBJ2-7; D perhaps matches TRBD1 (6 bases). Germline values: CDR1 LNHDA, CDR2 SQIVND (reference sequence). The germline V and J ends were trimmed by 3 bases and 3 bases, with 12 bases remaining between them. The length of the CDR3 is 14 residues. This CDR3 reads CASSMLGGIYEQYF. The CDR3 DNA is TGTGCCAGTAGTATGTTAGGGGGAATCTACGAGCAGTACTTC.

Note on this clonotype: Given a much more abundant clone one base away, this may be a read error. This chain joins TRBV19 and TRBJ2-1, with D tentatively TRBD2 (7 bases). The CDR3 runs to 14 residues. The germline CDR1 and CDR2 sequences are LNHDA and SQIVND (reference sequence). The CDR3 DNA reads TGTGCCAGTAGTATATGGGGGGGCAACAATGGGCAGTTCTTC. It encodes CASSIWGGNNGQFF.

Only a few counts were recorded for this clonotype. This chain links TRBV27 with TRBJ2-5; D not certain. Germline V gene data show CDR1 as MNHEY and CDR2 as SMNVEV (reference sequence). The V and J ends lost 9 bases and 1 base respectively, with 12 bases between them. The CDR3 sequence is 13 residues long. This CDR3 reads CASWTAAQETQYF. The CDR3 DNA is TGTGCCAGTTGGACCGCCGCCCAAGAGACCCAGTACTTC.

The rearrangement uses TRBV10-1 and TRBJ2-3; weak D call: TRBD1 (6 bases). This CDR3 is built from 12 residues. Germline V gene sequence: CDR1 WNHNN, CDR2 SYGVQD (reference sequence). The germline V and J ends were trimmed by 8 bases and 4 bases, with 10 bases remaining between them. The CDR3 spells CASGQSADTQYF. In DNA, the CDR3 is TGCGCCAGCGGACAGAGTGCAGATACGCAGTATTTT.

J is TRBJ1-4 and V is TRBV19; D call uncertain. Germline V CDR1 and CDR2: LNHDA, SQIVND (reference sequence). CDR3 length: 14 amino acids. V lost 6 bases to trimming and J lost 0 bases, with 8 bases between them. This CDR3 is CASRTPATNEKLFF. In nucleotides, the CDR3 is TGTGCCAGTAGGACGCCCGCAACTAATGAAAAACTGTTTTTT.

This clonotype was seen only a few times. This rearrangement joins TRBV5-1 to TRBJ2-7, with TRBD1 matching over 7 bases. This CDR3 is 14 amino acids long. The V gene's germline CDR1 is SGHRS and CDR2 YFSETQ. After removal of 0 bases from V and 2 bases from J, the junction contained 2 bases not matched to a gene. The CDR3 coding sequence is TGCGCCAGCAGCTTGGAGGGGGCGACCTACGAGCAGTACTTC. Protein sequence: CASSLEGATYEQYF.

At least ten counts were recorded for this clonotype. The V gene is TRBV28, the J gene TRBJ2-7; D remains unclear. The V and J ends lost 2 bases and 3 bases respectively, with 14 bases between them. Germline-derived CDR1 and CDR2 are MDHEN and SYDVKM. CDR3 size: 15 residues. CDR3 in DNA: TGTGCCAGCAGTTTACGGGCTTCCTCCCTCTACGAGCAGTACTTC. Protein product: CASSLRASSLYEQYF.

The genes are TRBV7-9 and TRBJ2-7; TRBD1 might be the D (5 bases). V was clipped by 2 bases and J by 2 bases, with 7 bases between them. Germline lookup yields CDR1 SEHNR and CDR2 FQNEAQ (reference sequence). This CDR3 spans 13 amino acids. The DNA of the CDR3 is TGTGCCAGCAGCTTACAGGGCACCTACGAGCAGTACTTC. Translated, it gives CASSLQGTYEQYF.

In the case of this clonotype: Relative to the germline gene, one junction end is altered; a read error may explain this. The V call is TRBV7-9, the J call TRBJ2-6; D not certain. CDR3 size: 14 residues. Looked up from germline, CDR1 is SEHNR and CDR2 is FQNEAQ (reference sequence). CDR3 DNA: TGTGCCAGCAGTTTAGCCTCTGGGGCCAACGTCCTGACTTTC. Its protein is CASSLASGANVLTF.

A note on this clonotype: The CDR3 does not end in the conserved phenylalanine or tryptophan, so this is likely a read error. The DNA is omitted, as the CDR3 cannot be located on it reliably, and the CDR3 follows TCRdb's listing. The V and J genes are TRBV7-3 and TRBJ2-5; the table names TRBD2, a call not compared with the DNA. Germline-derived CDR1 and CDR2 are SGHTA and FQGTGA. The CDR3 extends over 13 residues, inclusive of both ends. CDR3 loop: CASSQFGAGGQNT.

This clonotype was seen more than once but under ten times. A much more abundant neighbour one base away suggests this may be a read error. The conserved final phenylalanine or tryptophan is absent from the CDR3, which likely points to a read error. The chain carries TRBV7-3 and TRBJ2-1; 9 bases align to TRBD2. J was trimmed by 1 base and V by 5 bases; bases with no gene match: 3. The V gene's germline CDR1 is SGHTA and CDR2 FQGTGA. The CDR3 is 15 amino acids. The chain's CDR3 is CASSLSGGSYNEQFL. The CDR3 DNA reads as TGTGCCAGCAGCCTAAGCGGGGGGTCCTACAATGAGCAGTTCCTC.

In its sample, this clonotype was seen a few times. The chain uses TRBV19 and TRBJ1-1; no clear D. The V end was cut by 5 bases, the J end by 4 bases, with 20 bases between. The CDR3 spans 16 residues. Germline loops: CDR1 LNHDA, CDR2 SQIVND (reference sequence). The CDR3 DNA sequence: TGTGCCAGTAGTTCAGCGAGACAAACAAGGACCACTGAAGCTTTCTTT. Translated, it gives CASSSARQTRTTEAFF.